The T cell receptor (beta chain) under discussion was sequenced for a study of T cell responses to AZD1222 COVID-19 vaccine (dated by TCRdb to the early 2020s). General notes on the study: AZD1222 recipients whose second dose came at about 4 weeks and those whose second dose came at about 12 weeks were combined into one group, since spike-specific TCR depth and breadth did not differ between the two schedules. A total of 233 trial participants underwent TCR sequencing, of whom 200 to 220 had received two doses of AZD1222 and approximately 26 had received two doses of the MenACWY control vaccine. Trial participants were enrolled by age into subgroups of 18-55, 56-69 and 70-plus years, and around 150, 28 and 57 TCR-sequenced participants, respectively, were included in these subgroups. On the study overall, not on this receptor specifically: Reportedly, almost half of the unique spike-specific TCRs recognized epitopes lying outside the regions that are mutated in the B.1.351 and B.1.1.7 variants. In the small 56-69-year group, the increase in depth fell short of significance, most likely because of low power. The vaccine-associated CD4 TCRs covered the entire spike protein, and the dominant responses fell in regions 160-218 and 743-854. Participants were mostly white British, with more females than males. The authors suggested clonal diversity may have been underestimated. Because no samples from the day 14 peak response were available, repertoires could be characterized only after the peak T cell response. A significant rise in spike-specific TCR breadth and depth was observed after two AZD1222 doses relative to day 0 and relative to MenACWY recipients. Conclusions about previously exposed vaccinees are limited, since just five or six AZD1222 recipients were seropositive for SARS-CoV-2 at baseline.

With respect to this clone: Its antigen is still unknown. Base quality data are lacking; no much larger clone is found one base away.

Taken from cysteine to phenylalanine, the CDR3 has 14 residues. The kept DNA is CDR3 alone, 42 bases in frame from the first base. The germline V gene encodes CDR1 SQVTM and CDR2 ANQGSEA. The germline V and J ends show losses of 3 bases and 2 bases respectively, and no gene match explains 5 bases of the junction. The CDR3 regions of human TCRbeta chains were analyzed by immunosequencing. On the study's bioinformatics: TCRs in the repertoires were compared against a reference library of SARS-CoV-2-specific TCRs that had been generated with the MIRA antigen-specificity platform. Breadth was defined as the fraction of unique TCRs that were SARS-CoV-2-associated, and depth was defined as the fraction of total T cells that were SARS-CoV-2-associated. Using the MIRA data, every spike-specific TCR was mapped to the spike region that the TCR reacted to and assigned to either a CD4 or a CD8 class. Log10-transformed breadth and depth values were compared by one-way ANOVA with Sidak's multiple comparisons tests. TCRdb's version of the immuneACCESS table is confined to in-frame rearrangements and falls short of the full clone set. An unresolved V gene accounts for under half of the shortfall where checked; the remainder is of unknown origin. That table gives V, J and clone size, and the DNA gave D and trimming. Recorded for this sample are 180,000 or so clones; more than 80% of them occurred a single time. The ten largest clonotypes hold around 4.3% of the sample.

The time point label on this specimen signifies: baseline before first vaccination. Samples from vaccinated people were obtained from the UK trials COV001 and COV002, which included a single-blind randomized controlled phase 2/3 trial of AZD1222 (ChAdOx1 nCoV-19) in healthy adults. For TCRbeta chain sequencing, PBMC samples were collected from trial participants at day 0 and at day 28 after the second dose. The receptor was isolated from an adult in good health. In this chain, TRBV29-1 is recombined with TRBJ2-3, and 7 junctional nucleotides match TRBD1. The starting material was peripheral blood, obtained on day 0 of AZD1222 vaccination. The DNA sequence is TGCAGCGTTGACGGGACAGCCAACACAGATACGCAGTATTTT. This yields the protein CSVDGTANTDTQYF.